What follows describes a single T cell receptor beta chain. Trimming took 0 bases from V and 7 from J, leaving 17 bases between them. The CDR3 has 15 residues. CDR1 is SGHRS and CDR2 is YFSETQ in the germline V gene. The sample is drawn from a study of T-cell reconstitution after alpha-beta-depleted transplantation in children. Unique molecular identifiers were incorporated into the prepared TCRbeta library. In TCRdb, the PCR reads were re-called with MiXCR into one record per CDR3 protein. The sample carries 350,000 to 500,000 distinct CDR3 sequences, about 45% recorded once. The source of this sequence is a girl aged 2-10 years with aplastic anemia, due to receive a stem cell transplant. This chain uses TRBV5-1 with TRBJ2-7; a weak D match, TRBD1 (6 bases). The material sequenced was PBMCs, taken before TCRalphabeta/CD19-depleted stem cell transplant. The CDR3 nucleotides are TGCGCCAGCAGCTTGGCTCGAGGGGGTACGAGGGAGCAGTACTTC. Protein: CASSLARGGTREQYF.